This TCR beta chain comes out of a study of vaccination and CD4 T cells after COVID-19. Study-wide results and caveats: Spike mono-reactivity was found in 304 of the 307 vaccine-specific clones identified in convalescent patients.

Treatment given: roughly nine-day PBMC culture with coronavirus spike peptide pools or control peptides (ViraFEST assay). Under the ViraFEST approach, antigen-specific T cells were expanded with peptide pools and TCRs subsequently sequenced. The Oncomine TCR Beta short-read assay sequenced DNA from cultured CD4+ T cells. TCRdb recomputed calls from the PCR reads with MiXCR, one row per CDR3 protein. The sample shows approximately 10,000 distinct CDR3 sequences, about 47% of them seen only once. Notes on this clonotype: Its specificity is unknown.

Sequencing input: CD4+ T cells from blood, cultured in vitro. This TCR came from a human donor who had recovered from COVID-19.

The CDR3 loop is CASEYGGTGQPQHF. Here the CDR3 DNA reads TGTGCCAGTGAATATGGGGGCACAGGGCAGCCCCAGCATTTT. The chain links TRBV19 to TRBJ1-5; TRBD1 is a possible D gene (6 bases). V was trimmed by 8 bases and J by 7 bases, leaving 18 bases between them. The CDR3 is made up of 14 amino acids. Germline assignment: CDR1 LNHDA and CDR2 SQIVND (reference sequence).